Listed below are T cell receptor beta chains from one sample, sequenced in a study of T cell responses to AZD1222 COVID-19 vaccine. Assay: immunoSEQ multiplex PCR; the TCRdb copy retains only in-frame clones and omits some. This table holds around 90,000 clones, about 93% found once. The specimen was peripheral blood, collected on day 0 of MenACWY control vaccination. These receptors were obtained from an adult in good health. CDR3s include the opening cysteine and the closing phenylalanine or tryptophan. The D gene is left open where the match is weak. Size values are once, few and many counts, or a class for expanded clones, and some rows have none.

j_gene: TRBJ1-6; d_gene: TRBD1; abundance: NA; v_gene: TRBV6-4; CDR3aa: CASSAGTVDNSPLHF; CDR3nt: TGTGCCAGCAGTGCCGGGACAGTCGATAATTCACCCCTCCACTTT
j_gene: TRBJ1-1; d_gene: NA; abundance: NA; v_gene: TRBV5-1; CDR3aa: CASSLLLNTEAFF; CDR3nt: TGCGCCAGCAGCTTGCTCTTGAACACTGAAGCTTTCTTT
j_gene: TRBJ1-5; d_gene: NA; abundance: NA; v_gene: TRBV18; CDR3aa: CASSPTGTNQPQHF; CDR3nt: TGTGCCAGCTCCCCCACAGGGACCAATCAGCCCCAGCATTTT
j_gene: TRBJ2-2; d_gene: TRBD2; abundance: NA; v_gene: TRBV18; CDR3aa: CASSPPTSGTTGELFF; CDR3nt: TGTGCCAGCTCACCCCCGACTAGCGGGACCACCGGGGAGCTGTTTTTT
j_gene: TRBJ2-1; d_gene: TRBD2; abundance: NA; v_gene: TRBV5-1; CDR3aa: CASSFGGGSYNEQFF; CDR3nt: TGCGCCAGCAGCTTCGGCGGGGGCTCCTACAATGAGCAGTTCTTC
j_gene: TRBJ1-3; d_gene: NA; abundance: NA; v_gene: TRBV5-6; CDR3aa: CASSSTLVGHGNTIYF; CDR3nt: TGTGCCAGCAGCTCGACCCTAGTGGGACACGGGAACACCATATATTTT
j_gene: TRBJ2-1; d_gene: NA; abundance: NA; v_gene: TRBV29-1; CDR3aa: CSVAGRGSYNEQFF; CDR3nt: TGCAGCGTTGCGGGTCGGGGAAGCTACAATGAGCAGTTCTTC
j_gene: TRBJ2-1; d_gene: NA; abundance: NA; v_gene: TRBV19; CDR3aa: CASSIDLSYNEQFF; CDR3nt: TGTGCCAGTAGTATAGATCTGTCATACAATGAGCAGTTCTTC
j_gene: TRBJ2-3; d_gene: NA; abundance: NA; v_gene: TRBV18; CDR3aa: CASSPGGGSDTQYF; CDR3nt: TGTGCCAGCTCACCCGGAGGGGGTTCCGATACGCAGTATTTT
j_gene: TRBJ2-7; d_gene: NA; abundance: NA; v_gene: TRBV4-1; CDR3aa: CASSQDPAPNYEQYF; CDR3nt: TGCGCCAGCAGCCAAGATCCCGCTCCAAACTACGAGCAGTACTTC
j_gene: TRBJ1-4; d_gene: NA; abundance: few; v_gene: TRBV2; CDR3aa: CASSGEKLFF; CDR3nt: TGTGCCAGCAGTGGGGAAAAACTGTTTTTT
j_gene: TRBJ1-1; d_gene: NA; abundance: NA; v_gene: TRBV28; CDR3aa: CASSPRGRSAFF; CDR3nt: TGTGCCAGCAGCCCCCGGGGGCGCTCAGCTTTCTTT
j_gene: TRBJ1-5; d_gene: NA; abundance: NA; v_gene: TRBV9; CDR3aa: CASSPGSNQPQHF; CDR3nt: TGTGCCAGCAGTCCGGGTAGCAATCAGCCCCAGCATTTT
j_gene: TRBJ2-2; d_gene: NA; abundance: NA; v_gene: TRBV28; CDR3aa: CASSFRQGGTGELFF; CDR3nt: TGTGCCAGCAGTTTCCGCCAGGGAGGAACCGGGGAGCTGTTTTTT
j_gene: TRBJ2-1; d_gene: TRBD2; abundance: NA; v_gene: TRBV6-1; CDR3aa: CASSEAGGRVQFF; CDR3nt: TGTGCCAGCAGTGAAGCGGGCGGGAGGGTGCAGTTCTTC
j_gene: TRBJ2-1; d_gene: NA; abundance: NA; v_gene: TRBV7-9; CDR3aa: CASSFPGSSYNEQFF; CDR3nt: TGTGCCAGCAGCTTTCCGGGGAGCTCCTACAATGAGCAGTTCTTC
j_gene: TRBJ1-5; d_gene: NA; abundance: NA; v_gene: TRBV28; CDR3aa: CASSFQPGTQHF; CDR3nt: TGTGCCAGCAGTTTCCAGCCGGGGACCCAGCATTTT
j_gene: TRBJ2-5; d_gene: NA; abundance: NA; v_gene: TRBV2; CDR3aa: CAAGGTRETQYF; CDR3nt: TGTGCCGCTGGCGGGACACGGGAGACCCAGTACTTC
j_gene: TRBJ1-6; d_gene: TRBD1; abundance: NA; v_gene: TRBV27; CDR3aa: CASRSGTGDNSPLHF; CDR3nt: TGTGCCAGCAGATCCGGGACAGGGGATAATTCACCCCTCCACTTT
j_gene: TRBJ2-2; d_gene: NA; abundance: NA; v_gene: TRBV3-1/TRBV3-2; CDR3aa: CASSSFDSYTGELFF; CDR3nt: TGTGCCAGCAGCTCCTTCGACAGTTACACCGGGGAGCTGTTTTTT
j_gene: TRBJ1-2; d_gene: TRBD1; abundance: NA; v_gene: TRBV7-9; CDR3aa: CASSTRTGDYGYTF; CDR3nt: TGTGCCAGCAGCACCCGGACAGGGGACTATGGCTACACCTTC
j_gene: TRBJ1-2; d_gene: NA; abundance: NA; v_gene: TRBV28; CDR3aa: CASSSRGQPDYGYTF; CDR3nt: TGTGCCAGCAGTTCGCGTGGACAGCCTGATTATGGCTACACCTTC
j_gene: TRBJ2-7; d_gene: TRBD1; abundance: NA; v_gene: TRBV7-9; CDR3aa: CASSLMTGGYEQYF; CDR3nt: TGTGCCAGCAGCCTAATGACAGGGGGCTACGAGCAGTACTTC
j_gene: TRBJ2-7; d_gene: NA; abundance: NA; v_gene: TRBV6-2/TRBV6-3; CDR3aa: CASSYRARGYEQYF; CDR3nt: TGTGCCAGCAGTTACAGGGCCAGGGGCTACGAGCAGTACTTC
j_gene: TRBJ2-5; d_gene: TRBD2; abundance: NA; v_gene: TRBV6-6; CDR3aa: CASSYSSSGGVGTQYF; CDR3nt: TGTGCCAGCAGTTACTCGAGTAGCGGGGGGGTTGGTACCCAGTACTTC
j_gene: TRBJ2-3; d_gene: NA; abundance: NA; v_gene: TRBV5-1; CDR3aa: CASSFEGWSTDTQYF; CDR3nt: TGCGCCAGCAGCTTTGAGGGCTGGAGCACAGATACGCAGTATTTT
j_gene: TRBJ1-1; d_gene: TRBD1; abundance: few; v_gene: TRBV6-5; CDR3aa: CASSQQGGHTEAFF; CDR3nt: TGTGCCAGCAGTCAACAGGGGGGACACACTGAAGCTTTCTTT
j_gene: TRBJ1-3; d_gene: NA; abundance: NA; v_gene: TRBV6-5; CDR3aa: CASSYRPFGSGNTIYF; CDR3nt: TGTGCCAGCAGTTACCGACCTTTCGGCTCTGGAAACACCATATATTTT
j_gene: TRBJ2-3; d_gene: TRBD2; abundance: NA; v_gene: TRBV5-1; CDR3aa: CASSLAPGGSGGSTDTQYF; CDR3nt: TGCGCCAGCAGCTTGGCCCCGGGGGGTAGCGGGGGAAGCACAGATACGCAGTATTTT
j_gene: TRBJ2-2; d_gene: NA; abundance: NA; v_gene: TRBV11-2; CDR3aa: CASSPSRTATGELFF; CDR3nt: TGTGCCAGCAGCCCAAGCCGGACAGCCACCGGGGAGCTGTTTTTT
j_gene: TRBJ2-2; d_gene: TRBD2; abundance: NA; v_gene: TRBV5-4; CDR3aa: CASSPTSGGNTGELFF; CDR3nt: TGTGCCAGCAGCCCGACTAGCGGGGGAAACACCGGGGAGCTGTTTTTT
j_gene: TRBJ1-1; d_gene: NA; abundance: once; v_gene: TRBV7-9; CDR3aa: CASSWDTNTEAFF; CDR3nt: TGTGCCAGCAGCTGGGACACTAACACTGAAGCTTTCTTT
j_gene: TRBJ1-6; d_gene: TRBD1; abundance: once; v_gene: TRBV9; CDR3aa: CASSIRDSNSPLHF; CDR3nt: TGTGCCAGCAGCATCCGGGACAGCAATTCACCCCTCCACTTT
j_gene: TRBJ1-1; d_gene: NA; abundance: NA; v_gene: TRBV27; CDR3aa: CASSPVGAVNTEAFF; CDR3nt: TGTGCCAGCAGTCCAGTGGGGGCGGTGAACACTGAAGCTTTCTTT
j_gene: TRBJ1-2; d_gene: NA; abundance: NA; v_gene: TRBV5-8; CDR3aa: CASSRRGGYTF; CDR3nt: TGTGCCAGCAGCCGGCGTGGGGGCTACACCTTC
j_gene: TRBJ2-7; d_gene: TRBD1; abundance: NA; v_gene: TRBV7-8; CDR3aa: CASSLARQGAAWYF; CDR3nt: TGTGCCAGCAGCTTAGCCAGGCAGGGGGCGGCGTGGTACTTC
j_gene: TRBJ2-3; d_gene: NA; abundance: NA; v_gene: TRBV29-1; CDR3aa: CSVDGGQNTDTQYF; CDR3nt: TGCAGCGTTGATGGCGGGCAGAACACAGATACGCAGTATTTT
j_gene: TRBJ1-2; d_gene: NA; abundance: few; v_gene: TRBV5-6; CDR3aa: CASSLSRRGYTF; CDR3nt: TGTGCCAGCAGCTTGTCCCGGCGGGGCTACACCTTC
j_gene: TRBJ2-1; d_gene: TRBD2; abundance: NA; v_gene: TRBV6-4; CDR3aa: CASSDSVFGRASYNEQFF; CDR3nt: TGTGCCAGCAGTGACTCGGTTTTCGGGAGGGCCTCCTACAATGAGCAGTTCTTC
j_gene: TRBJ2-2; d_gene: TRBD2; abundance: NA; v_gene: TRBV9; CDR3aa: CASGVAGNTGELFF; CDR3nt: TGTGCCAGCGGGGTAGCGGGGAACACCGGGGAGCTGTTTTTT
j_gene: TRBJ2-5; d_gene: NA; abundance: once; v_gene: TRBV7-2; CDR3aa: CASSPWTVPGTQYF; CDR3nt: TGTGCCAGCAGCCCATGGACAGTGCCGGGGACCCAGTACTTC
j_gene: TRBJ2-1; d_gene: TRBD2; abundance: NA; v_gene: TRBV5-4; CDR3aa: CASSIPGLEGEQFF; CDR3nt: TGTGCCAGCAGCATCCCGGGACTAGAGGGGGAGCAGTTCTTC
j_gene: TRBJ1-5; d_gene: TRBD1; abundance: once; v_gene: TRBV7-2; CDR3aa: CASSPDRGRQPQHF; CDR3nt: TGTGCCAGCAGCCCCGACAGGGGGCGCCAGCCCCAGCATTTT
j_gene: TRBJ1-6; d_gene: NA; abundance: NA; v_gene: TRBV19; CDR3aa: CASSIGTGAKGAPLHF; CDR3nt: TGTGCCAGTAGTATTGGAACAGGTGCTAAAGGGGCACCCCTCCACTTT